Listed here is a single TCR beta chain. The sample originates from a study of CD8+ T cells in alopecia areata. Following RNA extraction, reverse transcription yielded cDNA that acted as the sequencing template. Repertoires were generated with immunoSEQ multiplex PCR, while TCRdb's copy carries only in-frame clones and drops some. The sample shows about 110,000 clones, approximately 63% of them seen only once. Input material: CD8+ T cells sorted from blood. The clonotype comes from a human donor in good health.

CDR3 residues: CASSDGLAGGLETQYF. The CDR3 DNA reads as TGTGCCAGCAGCGACGGACTAGCGGGGGGATTAGAGACCCAGTACTTC. The V gene is TRBV9, the J gene TRBJ2-5; 14 nucleotides align to TRBD2. V dropped 3 bases and J dropped 4; count of bases not matched to a gene: 5. Germline CDR1 is SGDLS and CDR2 is YYNGEE. The CDR3 sequence is 16 residues long. The variable domain in full, with the rest retrieved from reference TRBV9 and TRBJ2-5, is DSGVTQTPKHLITATGQRVTLRCSPRSGDLSVYWYQQSLDQGLQFLIQYYNGEERAKGNILERFSAQQFPDLHSELNLSSLELGDSALYFCASSDGLAGGLETQYFGPGTRLLVL.